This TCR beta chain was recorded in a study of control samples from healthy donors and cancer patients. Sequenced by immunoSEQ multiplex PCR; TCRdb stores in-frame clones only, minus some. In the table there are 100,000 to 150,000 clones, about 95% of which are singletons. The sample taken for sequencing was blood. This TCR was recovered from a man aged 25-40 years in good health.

The CDR3 DNA reads as TGTGCCAGCAGTTACCACAGTTATAGCAATCAGCCCCAGCATTTT. Its protein is CASSYHSYSNQPQHF. The chain has TRBV6-2 or TRBV6-3 and TRBJ1-5, with D hard to call. Germline V gene data show CDR1 as MNHEY and CDR2 as SVGEGT. This CDR3 region has 15 residues. V was shortened by 2 bases and J by 0 bases, with 8 bases between the two germline ends.